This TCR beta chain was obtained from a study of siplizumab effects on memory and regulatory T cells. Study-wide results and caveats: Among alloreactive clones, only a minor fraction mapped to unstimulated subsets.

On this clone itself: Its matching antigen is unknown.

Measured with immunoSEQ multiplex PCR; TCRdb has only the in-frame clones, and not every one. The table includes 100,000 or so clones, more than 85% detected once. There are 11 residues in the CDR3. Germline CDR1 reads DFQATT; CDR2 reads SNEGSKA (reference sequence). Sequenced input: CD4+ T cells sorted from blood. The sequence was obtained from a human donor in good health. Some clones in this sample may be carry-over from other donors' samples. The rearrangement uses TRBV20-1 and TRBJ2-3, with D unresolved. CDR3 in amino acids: CGLFKTDTQYF. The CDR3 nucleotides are TGCGGCCTCTTTAAGACAGATACGCAGTATTTT.